These 22 T cell receptor beta chains were sequenced from one sample in a study of prognosis after radiotherapy for stage I lung cancer. Researchers used two-round multiplex PCR to amplify TCR beta CDR3 starting from genomic DNA. Amplification in first-round PCR relied on primers specific to each TRBV and TRBJ gene. TCRdb called the multiplex PCR reads again in MiXCR, with one record for every CDR3 protein. The top ten clones hold less than 30% of a sample with fewer than 40,000 distinct CDR3 sequences, around 30% of them seen once. Sequences were derived from PBMCs, sampled before or after stereotactic body radiation therapy (not recorded which). These receptors were taken from a donor over 45 with non-small cell lung cancer.

This clonotype was detected many times. The V and J genes are TRBV5-1 and TRBJ2-1; TRBD1 might be the D (7 bases). CDR1 SGHRS and CDR2 YFSETQ come from the germline V gene. The ends were cut back, 7 bases at V and 0 bases at J, with 14 bases in the middle. CDR3 length: 15 residues. CDR3 loop: CASAEGASSYNEQFF. DNA of the CDR3: TGCGCCAGCGCGGAGGGGGCTAGCTCCTACAATGAGCAGTTCTTC. The variable domain in full, completed from reference TRBV5-1 and TRBJ2-1, reads KAGVTQTPRYLIKTRGQQVTLSCSPISGHRSVSWYQQTPGQGLQFLFEYFSETQRNKGNFPGRFSGRQFSNSRSEMNVSTLELGDSALYLCASAEGASSYNEQFFGPGTRLTVL.

This clonotype was seen a handful of times. The CDR3 region is CASSAGGGRGMKTQYF. The DNA of the CDR3 is TGTGCCAGCAGCGCCGGGGGGGGTCGGGGGATGAAGACCCAGTACTTC. The J gene is TRBJ2-5, the V gene TRBV9; 8 bases align to TRBD2. With V trimmed by 3 bases and J by 6 bases, 13 bases remained unmatched. Per the germline V gene, CDR1 is SGDLS and CDR2 is YYNGEE. The CDR3 has 16 amino acids.

This chain joins TRBV6-5 and TRBJ2-2; possibly TRBD2 for D (6 bases). V dropped 0 bases and J dropped 4 bases, with 9 bases sitting between them. CDR1 is MNHEY, CDR2 SVGAGI, per germline. This CDR3 region has 15 residues. The CDR3 loop is CASSYSKGLTGELFF. The CDR3 nucleotides read TGTGCCAGCAGTTACTCCAAGGGACTCACCGGGGAGCTGTTTTTT.

Turning to this clonotype: An end of the junction does not agree with germline; a read error may underlie this. The V and J genes are TRBV15 and TRBJ2-7, with no clear D. The CDR3 loop spans 13 amino acids. Germline loops: CDR1 LNHNV, CDR2 YYDKDF (reference sequence). The CDR3 DNA reads as TGTGCCACCAGAAGAGACTCCCCCACCGAGCAGTACTTC. Amino acid sequence: CATRRDSPTEQYF.

This clonotype was counted at least ten times. This chain links TRBV28 with TRBJ2-7; the D gene is possibly TRBD1 (6 bases). Per the germline V gene, CDR1 is MDHEN and CDR2 is SYDVKM. Trimming left V 6 bases short and J 8 bases short, with 17 bases between. There are 13 residues in the CDR3. The chain's CDR3 is CASRSGQSNQQYF. The CDR3, as DNA: TGTGCCAGCAGATCCGGACAGTCGAACCAGCAGTACTTC.

This clonotype is classed as medium-sized (0.01 to 0.1%). The chain uses TRBV6-9 and TRBJ1-2, with 10 positions matching TRBD1. The germline V gene has CDR1 MNHGY and CDR2 SVAAGI. J was trimmed by 7 bases and V by 3 bases; bases with no gene match: 14. There are 17 residues in the CDR3. CDR3 sequence (DNA): TGTGCCAGCAGTTACTCTGTTTCGACAGGGGGCGAATCTGGCTACACCTTC. This encodes CASSYSVSTGGESGYTF.

For this clonotype: A far larger clone is just one base off, so this is likely a read error. This rearrangement joins TRBV7-9 to TRBJ2-3, with 8 bases that match TRBD1. The trim removed 5 bases at V and 2 bases at J, leaving 9 bases unmatched. The CDR3 covers 16 residues. The germline gives CDR1 SEHNR, CDR2 FQNEAQ (reference sequence). In DNA, the CDR3 is TGTGCCAGCAGCGCCCCTGGACAGGGCCTCACAGATACGCAGTATTTT. This codes for CASSAPGQGLTDTQYF.

This clonotype occurred many times. CDR3 in amino acids: CSARGGGPDTQYF. DNA for the CDR3: TGCAGTGCTAGAGGGGGGGGGCCAGATACGCAGTATTTT. The rearrangement uses TRBV20-1 and TRBJ2-3; weak D call: TRBD2 (7 bases). V was cut by 1 base and J by 4 bases, with 9 bases left in between. Per germline, CDR1 DFQATT and CDR2 SNEGSKA (reference sequence). CDR3 length: 13 residues.

The table lists this clonotype with many counts. The chain joins TRBV5-1 to TRBJ1-1; D may be TRBD1 (5 bases). Per germline, CDR1 SGHRS and CDR2 YFSETQ. This CDR3 has 15 residues. Trimming removed 0 bases from V and 4 bases from J, with 13 bases in between. The CDR3 spells CASSLGSGRGTEAFF. The CDR3 nucleotides read TGCGCCAGCAGCTTGGGGTCGGGGCGCGGCACTGAAGCTTTCTTT.

This clonotype was seen once. A read error is likely here: a far larger clone is one base away. The J gene is TRBJ2-1, the V gene TRBV6-2 or TRBV6-3; a weak D match, TRBD2 (7 bases). This CDR3 comprises 15 residues. From germline, CDR1 is MNHEY and CDR2 SVGEGT. The V end lost 8 bases, the J end lost 9 bases, and 23 bases lay between the germline ends. CDR3 loop: CASSTLSGGNGEQFF. In DNA form, the CDR3 reads TGTGCCAGCTCCACACTATCGGGGGGCAACGGTGAGCAGTTCTTC.

This clonotype has at least ten counts. Here the CDR3 reads CASSRSGRMNTEAFF. CDR3 DNA sequence: TGTGCCAGCAGTAGATCAGGGAGGATGAACACTGAAGCTTTCTTT. The chain uses TRBV6-1 and TRBJ1-1, with D perhaps matching TRBD1 (5 bases). The CDR3 loop spans 15 amino acids. Trimming cost V 5 bases and J 0 bases, with 13 bases left between them. From germline, CDR1 is MNHNS and CDR2 SASEGT.

This clonotype was seen repeatedly, ten times or more. The chain uses TRBV6-1 and TRBJ1-5, with no clear D. The CDR3 is 16 amino acids. Germline V gene sequence: CDR1 MNHNS, CDR2 SASEGT. V gave up 1 base and J gave up 1 base, with 11 bases separating them. In DNA form, the CDR3 reads TGTGCCAGCAGTGAAGTCTTCGGTAGGAGCAATCAGCCCCAGCATTTT. As protein: CASSEVFGRSNQPQHF.

This clonotype was counted ten times or more. This chain connects TRBV30 to TRBJ1-1; 8 bases match TRBD1. V lost 8 bases to trimming and J lost 1 base; unmatched junction nucleotides: 0. The CDR3 has 11 amino acids. The germline V gene has CDR1 GTSNPN and CDR2 SVGIG (reference sequence). CDR3 nucleotide sequence: TGTGCCGGACAGGGGAACACTGAAGCTTTCTTT. Its translation is CAGQGNTEAFF.

This clonotype has a count of ten or more. The rearrangement links TRBV3-1 to TRBJ1-6; the match to TRBD1 covers 7 bases. The germline V gene has CDR1 LGHDT and CDR2 YNNKEL (reference sequence). The CDR3 has 13 residues. The V segment lost 3 bases and the J segment 10 bases; nucleotides outside the gene matches: 3. This CDR3 is CASSQGQRSPLHF. The DNA for the CDR3 is TGTGCCAGCAGCCAGGGACAGCGGTCACCCCTCCACTTT.

This clonotype was seen repeatedly, ten times or more. The chain links TRBV24-1 to TRBJ2-1; D unresolved. The CDR3 sequence is 16 residues long. Per the germline V gene, CDR1 is KGHDR and CDR2 is SFDVKD. Trimming cost V 0 bases and J 0 bases, with 8 bases left between them. This CDR3 reads CATSDLQATSYNEQFF. The CDR3 DNA reads as TGTGCCACCAGTGATTTGCAAGCTACCTCCTACAATGAGCAGTTCTTC.

The chain carries TRBV7-9 and TRBJ1-1; the D is unclear. The CDR3 covers 15 residues. V gave up 2 bases and J gave up 2 bases, with 12 bases separating them. Per germline, CDR1 SEHNR and CDR2 FQNEAQ (reference sequence). In DNA, the CDR3 is TGTGCCAGCAGCTTACCCTGCCTGGGTAACACTGAAGCTTTCTTT. Protein: CASSLPCLGNTEAFF.

In its sample, this clonotype was seen many times. The chain carries TRBV5-5 and TRBJ2-7, with a weak D call TRBD2 (6 bases). CDR1 SGHKS and CDR2 YYEKEE come from the germline V gene (reference sequence). V was shortened by 4 bases and J by 0 bases, with 11 bases between the two germline ends. The CDR3 loop spans 14 amino acids. CDR3 amino acids: CASSPGDGSYEQYF. The CDR3 coding sequence is TGTGCCAGCAGCCCGGGGGACGGCTCCTACGAGCAGTACTTC. The full variable domain, in which reference TRBV5-5 and TRBJ2-7 provide the parts outside the CDR3, is DAGVTQSPTHLIKTRGQQVTLRCSPISGHKSVSWYQQVLGQGPQFIFQYYEKEERGRGNFPDRFSARQFPNYSSELNVNALLLGDSALYLCASSPGDGSYEQYFGPGTRLTVT.

Many counts were recorded for this clonotype. The rearrangement joins TRBV20-1 to TRBJ1-2; perhaps TRBD1 as D (6 bases). CDR1 is DFQATT and CDR2 is SNEGSKA in the germline V gene (reference sequence). The CDR3 extends over 14 amino acids. V was trimmed by 0 bases and J by 8 bases, leaving 16 bases between them. For the CDR3, the DNA is TGCAGTGCTAGAGATATAGGGGGGGCGTGGGGCTACACCTTC. It specifies CSARDIGGAWGYTF.

This clonotype was observed many times. The chain joins TRBV11-2 to TRBJ2-1; D remains unclear. CDR1 and CDR2 (germline): SGHAT, FQNNGV. The length of the CDR3 is 13 residues. Trimming cost V 2 bases and J 7 bases, with 9 bases left between them. The DNA for the CDR3 is TGTGCCAGCAGCTTAACCCTAAGAAATGAGCAGTTCTTC. The encoded protein is CASSLTLRNEQFF. Combining the CDR3 with reference TRBV11-2 and TRBJ2-1 gives the whole variable domain EAGVAQSPRYKIIEKRQSVAFWCNPISGHATLYWYQQILGQGPKLLIQFQNNGVVDDSQLPKDRFSAERLKGVDSTLKIQPAKLEDSAVYLCASSLTLRNEQFFGPGTRLTVL.

This clonotype was detected many times. The genes are TRBV7-9 and TRBJ2-2; perhaps TRBD2 as D (5 bases). Looked up from germline, CDR1 is SEHNR and CDR2 is FQNEAQ (reference sequence). The CDR3 loop spans 15 amino acids. The V end lost 4 bases, the J end lost 1 base, and 10 bases lay between the germline ends. The CDR3 bases are TGTGCCAGCAGCTCCCTTCGGGGGAACACCGGGGAGCTGTTTTTT. It codes for CASSSLRGNTGELFF.

Notes on this clonotype: A far bigger clonotype differs at one base, so this is likely a read error. The V and J genes are TRBV7-9 and TRBJ1-6; no clear D gene. Germline V gives CDR1 SEHNR, CDR2 FQNEAQ (reference sequence). The CDR3 loop spans 15 amino acids. CDR3 residues: CASGLELGLFSPLHF. CDR3 nucleotide sequence: TGTGCCAGCGGCTTAGAGTTGGGTCTTTTTTCACCCCTCCACTTT.

The V call is TRBV6-4, the J call TRBJ2-2; 7 bases match TRBD1. Germline CDR1 and CDR2: MRHNA and SNTAGT. This CDR3 spans 14 amino acids. V shed 2 bases, J shed 5 bases, and the junction held 2 bases outside the gene matches. CDR3 in amino acids: CASSDGTETGELFF. The CDR3 region has the DNA TGTGCCAGCAGTGACGGGACAGAGACCGGGGAGCTGTTTTTT.